Below are 29 T cell receptor beta chains sequenced from a single sample in a study of early T cells in non-severe SARS-CoV-2 infection. MiXCR was run by TCRdb on the 5' RACE reads, yielding one entry per CDR3 protein. The top ten clones hold 10% of a sample with roughly 58,000 distinct CDR3 sequences, 9.5% to 13% of them seen once. Material: whole blood. These receptors came from an adult who was a healthcare worker with PCR-confirmed SARS-CoV-2 infection or an uninfected control (not recorded which).

This clonotype was picked up a small number of times. This chain joins TRBV20-1 and TRBJ2-5, with D maybe TRBD1 (6 bases). The CDR3 contains 12 residues. Germline CDR1 is DFQATT and CDR2 is SNEGSKA (reference sequence). Deletions cut 4 bases from V and 5 bases from J, with 11 bases between. The CDR3 spells CSAMRGGETQYF. The CDR3 DNA reads as TGCAGTGCTATGAGAGGGGGTGAGACCCAGTACTTC.

V gene TRBV6-1 combines with J gene TRBJ1-6; D might be TRBD1 (5 bases). Trimming shortened V by 7 bases and J by 10 bases, and 20 bases separated the two germline ends. This CDR3 contains 15 residues. The germline V gene encodes CDR1 MNHNS and CDR2 SASEGT. This CDR3 reads CASISDGGKGSPLHF. The CDR3 nucleotides are TGTGCCAGCATATCAGACGGAGGGAAGGGGTCACCCCTCCACTTT.

The rearrangement links TRBV13 to TRBJ2-3; 8 nucleotides align to TRBD2. Germline V gene sequence: CDR1 PRHDT, CDR2 FYEKMQ (reference sequence). V gave up 1 base and J gave up 6 bases; unmatched junction bases: 3. The length of the CDR3 is 14 residues. This CDR3 is CASSLVAGRDTQYF. The DNA of the CDR3 is TGTGCCAGCAGCTTAGTAGCGGGGCGGGATACGCAGTATTTT.

This clonotype was seen a handful of times. The rearrangement links TRBV10-3 to TRBJ2-2, with 9 bases fitting TRBD1. The CDR3 sequence is 13 residues long. V shed 8 bases and J 4 bases; nucleotides not matched to a gene: 2. CDR1 is ENHRY, CDR2 SYGVKD, per germline. This CDR3 reads CAIGQGPTGELFF. The CDR3 bases are TGTGCCATCGGACAGGGGCCCACCGGGGAGCTGTTTTTT.

This clonotype was observed a few times. The chain has TRBV29-1 and TRBJ1-2; a weak D match, TRBD1 (5 bases). V lost 4 bases to trimming and J lost 8 bases, with 8 bases between them. This CDR3 has 10 residues. Per germline, CDR1 SQVTM and CDR2 ANQGSEA. For the CDR3, the DNA is TGCAGCGTTGGGGACGTGGGCTACACCTTC. It is translated as CSVGDVGYTF.

In its sample, this clonotype was seen a few times. This rearrangement joins TRBV11-2 to TRBJ2-1; TRBD2 agrees at 9 bases. CDR1 is SGHAT and CDR2 is FQNNGV in the germline V gene. Trimming at V came to 2 bases and at J to 10 bases, leaving 15 bases not matched to a gene. This CDR3 is built from 17 residues. The CDR3 loop is CASSLIGVAGANVEQFF. CDR3 nucleotides: TGTGCCAGCAGCTTAATTGGGGTAGCGGGGGCTAATGTCGAGCAGTTCTTC.

This clonotype came up many times. This chain connects TRBV12-3 or TRBV12-4 to TRBJ1-4, with D perhaps TRBD1 (6 bases). The V gene lost 2 bases and the J gene lost 7 bases, with 11 bases spanning the gap. The CDR3 has 14 residues. Written as DNA, the CDR3 is TGTGCCAGCAGTTTATGGGGGCGGTCTGAAAAACTGTTTTTT. Encoded protein: CASSLWGRSEKLFF.

Points on this clonotype: Since the CDR3 does not end with the conserved phenylalanine or tryptophan, this likely comes from a read error. The V and J genes are TRBV11-1 and TRBJ2-7; D is unresolved. The CDR3 consists of 12 residues. Germline V lookup: CDR1 SGHAT, CDR2 FQDESV (reference sequence). Trimming took 3 bases from V and 5 from J, leaving 8 bases between them. The CDR3 nucleotides are TGTGCCAGCAGCTTTATACGAGACGAGCAGTACCTC. This encodes CASSFIRDEQYL.

This clonotype was detected ten times or more. V and J are TRBV18 and TRBJ1-1; D is undetermined. CDR3 size: 15 residues. Trimming removed 0 bases at V and 2 bases at J, with 10 bases between. Germline lookup yields CDR1 KGHSH and CDR2 LQKENI. The CDR3 protein is CASSPPGRANTEAFF. CDR3 nucleotides: TGTGCCAGCTCACCACCGGGGAGGGCTAACACTGAAGCTTTCTTT. Together with reference TRBV18 and TRBJ1-1, the CDR3 gives the full variable domain: NAGVMQNPRHLVRRRGQEARLRCSPMKGHSHVYWYRQLPEEGLKFMVYLQKENIIDESGMPKERFSAEFPKEGPSILRIQQVVRGDSAAYFCASSPPGRANTEAFFGQGTRLTVV.

Only a few counts were recorded for this clonotype. V and J are TRBV28 and TRBJ2-7, with D possibly called TRBD1 or TRBD2 (5 bases each). The V gene lost 7 bases and the J gene lost 7 bases, with 17 bases spanning the gap. CDR1 and CDR2 (germline): MDHEN, SYDVKM. This CDR3 contains 13 residues. CDR3 protein: CASTLAGSREQYF. The CDR3 nucleotides read TGTGCCAGCACCCTAGCAGGGAGCAGGGAGCAGTACTTC.

This clonotype showed up many times. The chain has TRBV7-6 and TRBJ1-5, with TRBD1 as a possible D gene (6 bases). V was shortened by 4 bases and J by 4 bases, with 14 bases between the two germline ends. This CDR3 has 15 residues. CDR1 and CDR2 from the germline V gene are SGHVS and FNYEAQ. This CDR3 is CASSSSTGRNQPQHF. The CDR3 nucleotides are TGTGCCAGCAGCTCCTCAACAGGGCGGAATCAGCCCCAGCATTTT. Full variable domain (outside the CDR3, taken from reference TRBV7-6 and TRBJ1-5): GAGVSQSPRYKVTKRGQDVALRCDPISGHVSLYWYRQALGQGPEFLTYFNYEAQQDKSGLPNDRFSAERPEGSISTLTIQRTEQRDSAMYRCASSSSTGRNQPQHFGDGTRLSIL.

The rearrangement joins TRBV20-1 to TRBJ2-1; D is tentatively TRBD1 or TRBD2 (6 bases each). Germline CDR1 is DFQATT and CDR2 is SNEGSKA (reference sequence). The V gene lost 3 bases and the J gene lost 5 bases, with 14 bases spanning the gap. This CDR3 comprises 14 residues. In DNA form, the CDR3 reads TGCAGTGCTAGGAGGGGGGACCTAGACAATGAGCAGTTCTTC. Its translation is CSARRGDLDNEQFF.

Ten or more counts support this clonotype. No DNA is shown, since the ends of the CDR3 on it are uncertain; the CDR3 is the one TCRdb lists. The J gene is TRBJ1-2, the V gene TRBV7-8. Inclusive of both ends, the CDR3 amounts to 17 amino acids. The germline CDR1 and CDR2 sequences are SGHVS and FQNEAQ. The CDR3 is CASSLGGSSSSLGGYTF.

This clonotype was found a few times. This chain links TRBV2 with TRBJ1-5; tentatively, D is TRBD1 (6 bases). V dropped 6 bases and J dropped 0 bases, with 12 bases sitting between them. Germline V CDR1 and CDR2: SNHLY, FYNNEI. The length of the CDR3 is 15 residues. For the CDR3, the DNA is TGTGCCAGCAGAGGACAGACTTATAGCAATCAGCCCCAGCATTTT. It specifies CASRGQTYSNQPQHF.

The chain employs TRBV15 and TRBJ2-2; D possibly corresponds to TRBD2 (6 bases). Germline CDR1 and CDR2: LNHNV and YYDKDF (reference sequence). The V and J ends lost 8 bases and 1 base respectively, with 11 bases between them. The CDR3 loop spans 14 amino acids. The CDR3 DNA reads TGTGCCACCCCGGGACTTTTGAACACCGGGGAGCTGTTTTTT. Protein product: CATPGLLNTGELFF.

The rearrangement joins TRBV24-1 to TRBJ2-1; 9 nucleotides align to TRBD2. This CDR3 region has 15 residues. V lost 9 bases and J lost 2; bases outside the gene matches: 7. Germline V gene lookup returns CDR1 KGHDR and CDR2 SFDVKD. The CDR3 sequence is CATGATSGAYNEQFF. CDR3 DNA sequence: TGTGCCACCGGAGCGACTAGCGGCGCCTACAATGAGCAGTTCTTC.

This rearrangement joins TRBV4-1 to TRBJ2-5, with D possibly TRBD1 on 5 matching bases. Trimming removed 2 bases from V and 4 bases from J, with 14 bases in between. This CDR3 has 15 amino acids. Germline CDR1 reads MGHRA; CDR2 reads YSYEKL. CDR3 nucleotide sequence: TGCGCCAGCAGCCAACCCAGCCAGGGCCCAGAGACCCAGTACTTC. Translation: CASSQPSQGPETQYF.

This chain links TRBV7-3 with TRBJ1-6; no firm D call. V lost 5 bases to trimming and J lost 9 bases, with 11 bases between them. The CDR3 is made up of 13 amino acids. In germline, CDR1 is SGHTA, CDR2 FQGTGA. CDR3 nucleotide sequence: TGTGCCAGCAGCCCGGCTGCGGGTTCACCCCTCCACTTT. It specifies CASSPAAGSPLHF.

The chain has TRBV29-1 and TRBJ1-1; D is unclear. V lost 7 bases to trimming and J lost 1 base, with 10 bases between them. From germline, CDR1 is SQVTM and CDR2 ANQGSEA. The CDR3 runs to 12 residues. The CDR3 sequence is CSAYDGNTEAFF. The CDR3 region has the DNA TGCAGCGCCTATGACGGGAACACTGAAGCTTTCTTT.

The J gene is TRBJ2-1, the V gene TRBV7-2; 11 bases are a match to TRBD2. The V segment lost 2 bases and the J segment 2 bases; nucleotides outside the gene matches: 2. The CDR3 consists of 16 residues. Per the germline V gene, CDR1 is SGHTA and CDR2 is FQGNSA. CDR3 region: CASSLTSGSTYNEQFF. Here the CDR3 DNA reads TGTGCCAGCAGCTTAACTAGCGGGAGTACCTACAATGAGCAGTTCTTC.

In this sample, this clonotype turned up a few times. This rearrangement joins TRBV7-9 to TRBJ2-5; 14 bases are a match to TRBD2. Germline CDR1 reads SEHNR; CDR2 reads FQNEAQ (reference sequence). The CDR3 extends over 17 amino acids. V lost 5 bases, J lost 5 bases, and 10 bases stayed unmatched. Here the CDR3 DNA reads TGTGCCAGCAGCCTTATTGGGACTAGCGGGGGAAGGGAGACCCAGTACTTC. Its protein is CASSLIGTSGGRETQYF.

This clonotype was observed a few times. V usage is TRBV7-3 and J usage is TRBJ2-5; D is uncertain. Trimming took 5 bases from V and 0 from J, leaving 7 bases between them. The CDR3 covers 13 residues. Germline V gene sequence: CDR1 SGHTA, CDR2 FQGTGA. The CDR3 region is CASSPSDQETQYF. Here the CDR3 DNA reads TGTGCCAGCAGCCCCAGTGACCAAGAGACCCAGTACTTC.

The chain joins TRBV2 to TRBJ2-3, with a weak D call TRBD2 (5 bases). The CDR3 runs 13 residues. CDR1 and CDR2 (germline): SNHLY, FYNNEI. V was shortened by 5 bases and J by 2 bases, with 8 bases between the two germline ends. CDR3 sequence reads: CASSWTPTDTQYF. Here the CDR3 DNA reads TGTGCCAGCAGTTGGACTCCCACAGATACGCAGTATTTT.

Notes on this clonotype: The junction shows a germline mismatch at one end, possibly a read error. The genes are TRBV18 and TRBJ2-6; maybe TRBD2 (6 bases). The CDR3 sequence is 13 residues long. The germline gives CDR1 KGHSH, CDR2 LQKENI. The CDR3 reads CASSPSGGNVLTF. CDR3 nucleotides: TGTGCCAGCTCACCATCCGGGGGCAACGTCCTGACTTTC.

The chain has TRBV24-1 and TRBJ2-4, with 9 nucleotides matching TRBD1. The CDR3 contains 14 residues. Germline V gene data show CDR1 as KGHDR and CDR2 as SFDVKD. V lost 5 bases, J lost 6 bases, and 4 bases stayed unmatched. The CDR3, as DNA: TGTGCCACCAGTGCGGGACAGGGCCTAAACATTCAGTACTTC. Residues: CATSAGQGLNIQYF.

The sample holds many counts of this clonotype. In DNA form, the CDR3 reads TGTGCCAGCAGCTGGGGCGGGACAGGTCCAGAGAAACTGTTTTTT. This translates into CASSWGGTGPEKLFF. The V call is TRBV7-2, the J call TRBJ1-4; 8 bases fit TRBD1. The CDR3 is 15 residues long. Germline CDR1 is SGHTA and CDR2 is FQGNSA. Trimming removed 4 bases from V and 11 bases from J; junction bases left unmatched: 12.

This clonotype has only a few counts. The rearrangement joins TRBV18 to TRBJ1-6, with unresolved D. The germline CDR1 and CDR2 sequences are KGHSH and LQKENI. The V gene lost 2 bases and the J gene lost 3 bases, with 8 bases spanning the gap. The CDR3 spans 15 residues. DNA for the CDR3: TGTGCCAGCTCACCAGGGGATGTCTATAATTCACCCCTCCACTTT. This codes for CASSPGDVYNSPLHF.

This clonotype is classed as medium-sized (0.01 to 0.1%). The rearrangement links TRBV2 to TRBJ1-5; D possibly corresponds to TRBD1 (5 bases). Germline CDR1 SNHLY, CDR2 FYNNEI. V was pared by 4 bases and J by 6 bases, with 25 bases between. This CDR3 region has 18 residues. The CDR3 is CASSGLGQGKGSGQPQHF. The CDR3 nucleotides read TGTGCCAGCAGTGGGCTCGGCCAGGGAAAAGGGTCTGGTCAGCCCCAGCATTTT.

This clonotype came up a few times. The chain has TRBV11-2 and TRBJ2-7; D call uncertain. Germline CDR1 reads SGHAT; CDR2 reads FQNNGV. Trimming cost V 5 bases and J 5 bases, with 22 bases left between them. This CDR3 is built from 16 residues. In DNA, the CDR3 is TGTGCCAGCAGCAGAGCCCCCAGCGCATCCCCCCACGAGCAGTACTTC. This encodes CASSRAPSASPHEQYF.